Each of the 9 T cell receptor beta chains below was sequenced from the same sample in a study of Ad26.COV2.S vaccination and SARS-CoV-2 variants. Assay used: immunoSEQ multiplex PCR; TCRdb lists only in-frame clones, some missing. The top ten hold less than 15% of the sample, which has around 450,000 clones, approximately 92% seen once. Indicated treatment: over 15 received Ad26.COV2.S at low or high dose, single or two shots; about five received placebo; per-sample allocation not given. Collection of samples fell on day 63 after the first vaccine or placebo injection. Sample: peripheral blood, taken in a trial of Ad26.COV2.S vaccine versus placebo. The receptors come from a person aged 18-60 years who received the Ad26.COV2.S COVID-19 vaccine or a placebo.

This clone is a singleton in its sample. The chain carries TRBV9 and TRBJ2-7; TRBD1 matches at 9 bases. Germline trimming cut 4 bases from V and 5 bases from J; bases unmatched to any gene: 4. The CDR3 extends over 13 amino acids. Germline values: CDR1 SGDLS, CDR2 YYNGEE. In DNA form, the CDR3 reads TGTGCCAGCAGCCCGAGGGACAGGGACGAGCAGTACTTC. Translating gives CASSPRDRDEQYF.

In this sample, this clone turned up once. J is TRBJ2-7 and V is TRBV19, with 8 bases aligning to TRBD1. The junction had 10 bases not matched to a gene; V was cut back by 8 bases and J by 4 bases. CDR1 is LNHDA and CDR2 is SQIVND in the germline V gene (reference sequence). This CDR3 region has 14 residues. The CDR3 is CASAPRTGSYEQYF. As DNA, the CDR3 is TGTGCCAGTGCTCCTAGGACAGGGAGTTACGAGCAGTACTTC.

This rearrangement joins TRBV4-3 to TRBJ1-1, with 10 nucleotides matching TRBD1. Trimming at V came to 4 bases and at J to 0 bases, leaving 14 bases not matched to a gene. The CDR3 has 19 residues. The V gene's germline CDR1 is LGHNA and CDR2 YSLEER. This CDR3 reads CASSLAPRTGGNLNTEAFF. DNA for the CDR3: TGCGCCAGCAGCCTCGCACCCCGGACAGGGGGAAATTTGAACACTGAAGCTTTCTTT.

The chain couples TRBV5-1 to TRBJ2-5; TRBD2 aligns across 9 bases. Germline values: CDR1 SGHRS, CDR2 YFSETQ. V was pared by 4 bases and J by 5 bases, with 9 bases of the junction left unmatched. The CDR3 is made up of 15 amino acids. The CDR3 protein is CASSRYSGSRETQYF. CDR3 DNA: TGCGCCAGCAGCAGGTATAGCGGGAGTAGGGAGACCCAGTACTTC. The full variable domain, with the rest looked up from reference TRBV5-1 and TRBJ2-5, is KAGVTQTPRYLIKTRGQQVTLSCSPISGHRSVSWYQQTPGQGLQFLFEYFSETQRNKGNFPGRFSGRQFSNSRSEMNVSTLELGDSALYLCASSRYSGSRETQYFGPGTRLLVL.

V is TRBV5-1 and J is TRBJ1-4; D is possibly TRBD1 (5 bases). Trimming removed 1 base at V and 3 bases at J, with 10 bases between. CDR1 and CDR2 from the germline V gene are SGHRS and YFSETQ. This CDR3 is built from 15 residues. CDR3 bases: TGCGCCAGCAGCTTGAGAGGGGCGTCTAATGAAAAACTGTTTTTT. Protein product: CASSLRGASNEKLFF.

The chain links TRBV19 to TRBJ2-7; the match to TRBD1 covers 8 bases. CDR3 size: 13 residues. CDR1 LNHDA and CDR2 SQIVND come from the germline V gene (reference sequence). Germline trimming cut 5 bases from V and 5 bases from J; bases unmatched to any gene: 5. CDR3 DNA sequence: TGTGCCAGTAGTCAGGGGGCGCGGAACGAGCAGTACTTC. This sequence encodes CASSQGARNEQYF.

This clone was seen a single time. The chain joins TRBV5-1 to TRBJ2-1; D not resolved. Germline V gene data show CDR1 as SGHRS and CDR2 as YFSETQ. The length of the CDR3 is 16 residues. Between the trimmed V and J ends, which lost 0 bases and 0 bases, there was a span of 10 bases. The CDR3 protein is CASSLGRWSSYNEQFF. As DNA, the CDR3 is TGCGCCAGCAGCTTGGGACGGTGGAGCTCCTACAATGAGCAGTTCTTC.

The CDR3 loop reads CASSRTPGLDEQFF. CDR3 coding DNA: TGCGCCAGCAGCCGAACTCCAGGGCTGGATGAGCAGTTCTTC. V is TRBV4-3 and J is TRBJ2-1, with D tentatively TRBD1 (5 bases). CDR1 is LGHNA, CDR2 YSLEER, per germline. The CDR3 has 14 residues. V was clipped by 4 bases and J by 8 bases, with 15 bases between them.

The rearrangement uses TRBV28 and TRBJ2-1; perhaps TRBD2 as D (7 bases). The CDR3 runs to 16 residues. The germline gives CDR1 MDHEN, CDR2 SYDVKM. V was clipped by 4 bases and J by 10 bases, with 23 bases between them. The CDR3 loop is CASSSSPDGGPLEQFF. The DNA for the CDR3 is TGTGCCAGCAGTTCCTCCCCCGACGGGGGGCCTCTGGAGCAGTTCTTC.